This paragraph covers one TCR beta chain sequence. Antigen: not known. This sequence may be a read error, since a much larger clone differs from it by one base. CDR3 length: 13 amino acids. Germline CDR1 reads SQVTM; CDR2 reads ANQGSEA. Germline trimming cut 4 bases from V and 4 bases from J; bases unmatched to any gene: 7. MiXCR, run by TCRdb on the 5' RACE reads, gives a single entry per CDR3 protein. The sample has about 100,000 distinct CDR3 sequences, 5.9% seen once; the top ten hold approximately 12%. This sample stems from a study of identical twins. Overall study findings and caveats: Findings came from cross-sectional statistics, without long-term follow-up of donors.

V is TRBV29-1 and J is TRBJ2-7; 7 nucleotides line up with TRBD2. The sequence was collected from a woman between 45 and 65 years old in good health. The sequenced sample was memory T cells sorted from blood. The CDR3 loop is CSVVGTGLYEQYF. As DNA, the CDR3 is TGCAGCGTTGTTGGGACGGGACTATACGAGCAGTACTTC.